Listed below are T cell receptor beta chains from one sample, sequenced in a study of blood T cell repertoires in COVID-19. Sequencing used immunoSEQ multiplex PCR; TCRdb keeps in-frame clones, though not all of them. The table has around 500,000 clones, approximately 86% seen once. The sequenced sample was PBMCs or T cells enriched from blood (not recorded which). These receptors were collected from an older woman who had recovered from COVID-19. Each CDR3 is given with its conserved first and last residue. A D gene is named only where the DNA matches it firmly. Not all rows give a size; the values are once, few, many and, for expanded clones, a class.

v_call,clone_size,cdr3_length,d_call,j_call,cdr3_nt,cdr3_aa
TRBV12-3/TRBV12-4,-,11,-,TRBJ2-3,TGTGCCAGCGGGAGATCAGATACGCAGTATTTT,CASGRSDTQYF
TRBV3-1/TRBV3-2,-,17,TRBD2,TRBJ2-1,TGTGCCAGCAGCCAAGAGTGGCTAGCGGGGGCCTACAATGAGCAGTTCTTC,CASSQEWLAGAYNEQFF
TRBV10-3,-,14,TRBD1,TRBJ2-3,TGTGCCCTCGCCGGGACAGGGGCCACAGATACGCAGTATTTT,CALAGTGATDTQYF
TRBV18,-,16,TRBD1,TRBJ1-1,TGTGCCAGCTCACCATCTCAGAGGACAGGGAACACTGAAGCTTTCTTT,CASSPSQRTGNTEAFF
TRBV11-3,-,17,TRBD1,TRBJ1-3,TGTGCCAGCAGCTTACCCCAAAGGGGACAGGGTCGATACACCATATATTTT,CASSLPQRGQGRYTIYF
TRBV5-1,-,15,-,TRBJ2-1,TGCGCCAGCAGCTTGCAGGGTAGCTTGGAGAATGAGCAGTTCTTC,CASSLQGSLENEQFF
TRBV21-1,-,16,-,TRBJ1-4,TGTGCCAGCAGCAAACAGACAGGCCGACTAAATGAAAAACTGTTTTTT,CASSKQTGRLNEKLFF
TRBV10-1,-,14,TRBD2,TRBJ2-3,TGCGCCAGTTCTAGCGGGGGATACACAGATACGCAGTATTTT,CASSSGGYTDTQYF
TRBV11-2,once,14,TRBD1,TRBJ1-2,TGTGCCAGCAGCGAGAACAGGGGGCAAAGGGGCTACACCTTC,CASSENRGQRGYTF
TRBV9,-,14,-,TRBJ1-1,TGTGCCAGCAGCGTAGAGTCCGGTAACACTGAAGCTTTCTTT,CASSVESGNTEAFF
TRBV30,-,12,-,TRBJ1-2,TGTGCCTGGAGCTATCTACCGGGAGGCTACACCTTC,CAWSYLPGGYTF
TRBV24-1,-,13,-,TRBJ2-1,TGTGCCACCAGTGATTCTGGACAGAGAGAGCAGTTCTTC,CATSDSGQREQFF
TRBV11-2,few,12,-,TRBJ2-7,TGTGCCAGCAGCTTAAAAAGTTCCGGGCAGTACTTC,CASSLKSSGQYF
TRBV6-5,-,13,-,TRBJ2-3,TGTGCCAGCACCCGACCGAGGATGGATACGCAGTATTTT,CASTRPRMDTQYF
TRBV25-1,-,14,-,TRBJ1-4,TGTGCCAGCAGTGAATTGGGGAGTAATGAAAAACTGTTTTTT,CASSELGSNEKLFF
TRBV25-1,-,15,TRBD2,TRBJ2-5,TGTGCCAGCAGTGAGGGACTAGGAAGGGTGGAGACCCAGTACTTC,CASSEGLGRVETQYF
TRBV6-5,-,13,TRBD1,TRBJ1-2,TGTGCCAGCAGTTTAGAGACAGGGTATGGCTACACCTTC,CASSLETGYGYTF
TRBV24-1,once,14,-,TRBJ2-2,TGTGCCACCAGCCCTGGACAAGCCACCGGGGAGCTGTTTTTT,CATSPGQATGELFF
TRBV27,-,15,-,TRBJ1-1,TGTGCCAGCAGTTTCCCGGACAGAAGAAACACTGAAGCTTTCTTT,CASSFPDRRNTEAFF
TRBV5-1,-,15,-,TRBJ1-2,TGCGCCAGCAGCTTATCAGGGGTTGGCAACTATGGCTACACCTTC,CASSLSGVGNYGYTF
TRBV13,-,14,TRBD1,TRBJ2-7,TGTGCCAGCAGCGCCGACAGGGGACTCCACGAGCAGTACTTC,CASSADRGLHEQYF
TRBV19,-,15,TRBD1,TRBJ2-1,TGTGCCAGTAAGTTTGGGGGGACAGGTAACAATGAGCAGTTCTTC,CASKFGGTGNNEQFF
TRBV29-1,-,12,-,TRBJ1-1,TGCAGCGCCGGAGGGCTGAGCACTGAAGCTTTCTTT,CSAGGLSTEAFF
TRBV9,-,15,-,TRBJ1-5,TGTGCCAGCAGCGTAGAAAGGGGCCGCCCTCAGCCCCAGCATTTT,CASSVERGRPQPQHF
TRBV2,-,16,TRBD2,TRBJ2-1,TGTGCCAGCAGGGGCTATAGCGGGGGGGAAAACAATGAGCAGTTCTTC,CASRGYSGGENNEQFF
TRBV5-6,-,13,TRBD1,TRBJ1-1,TGTGCCAGCGGGTGGGCAGGGGGTACTGAAGCTTTCTTT,CASGWAGGTEAFF
TRBV7-9,-,16,TRBD1,TRBJ2-2,TGTGCCAGCAGTCGAGCCGGGACAGAGAACACCGGGGAGCTGTTTTTT,CASSRAGTENTGELFF
TRBV24-1,-,12,-,TRBJ1-2,TGTGCCACCAGTGACCTGAACTATGGCTACACCTTC,CATSDLNYGYTF
TRBV4-2,-,16,TRBD2,TRBJ2-5,TGTGCCAGCAGCCAACAGGCGGGGGGGGCGACGGAGACCCAGTACTTC,CASSQQAGGATETQYF
TRBV5-1,-,16,TRBD2,TRBJ2-1,TGCGCCAGCAGCTTGGGAGCTAGCGGGGGGTACAATGAGCAGTTCTTC,CASSLGASGGYNEQFF
TRBV2,once,13,-,TRBJ2-3,TGTGCCAGCAGGGTGGACTCCACAGATACGCAGTATTTT,CASRVDSTDTQYF
TRBV2,-,13,TRBD1,TRBJ1-2,TGTGCCAGCACTCGGACAGGGGCTAGTGGCTACACCTTC,CASTRTGASGYTF
TRBV5-4,-,13,TRBD1,TRBJ1-2,TGTGCCAGCAGCTCGAGGACAGGGCTTGGCTACACCTTC,CASSSRTGLGYTF
TRBV14,-,15,-,TRBJ2-7,TGTGCCAGCAGCCAAAGAGGGCAGGCAGGATACGAGCAGTACTTC,CASSQRGQAGYEQYF
TRBV5-6,-,15,-,TRBJ2-3,TGTGCCAGCAGCTTGGGGGCAGTCAGCACAGATACGCAGTATTTT,CASSLGAVSTDTQYF
TRBV5-4,-,14,-,TRBJ1-2,TGTGCCAGCAGCCTCCAGTTGGGGGCGCGTGGCTACACCTTC,CASSLQLGARGYTF
TRBV5-1,-,19,TRBD1,TRBJ1-2,TGCGCCAGCAGCAAGCAAACCCGGGACAGCGCCTCGCCGCCCTATGGCTACACCTTC,CASSKQTRDSASPPYGYTF
TRBV6-4,-,14,-,TRBJ1-5,TGTGCCACATTAGGATTGGGCGTTAATCAGCCCCAGCATTTT,CATLGLGVNQPQHF
TRBV20-1,-,11,-,TRBJ2-7,TGCAGTGCTAGAGATGGACTCCGACTAGGCTTC,CSARDGLRLGF